The present entry profiles one TCR beta chain with its context. 60 Vbeta and 13 Jbeta primers were used in PCR. The table came from immunoSEQ multiplex PCR; TCRdb's copy has only in-frame clones and leaves some out. The sample lists 99,000 or so clones; around 85% were seen once. The germline V gene has CDR1 MNHEY and CDR2 SMNVEV (reference sequence). The CDR3 sequence is 13 residues long. Trimming took 7 bases from V and 3 from J, leaving 10 bases between them. The source of the sample is a study of cytomegalovirus exposure and HLA in healthy donors. The J gene is TRBJ1-5, the V gene TRBV27; tentative D call: TRBD1 (5 bases). Sequencing was done on a sample of PBMCs. This clonotype originated in a man aged 25 to 40 in good health and CMV-seropositive. The CDR3 protein is CASNGGFNQPQHF. CDR3 DNA sequence: TGTGCCAGCAATGGGGGGTTCAATCAGCCCCAGCATTTT.